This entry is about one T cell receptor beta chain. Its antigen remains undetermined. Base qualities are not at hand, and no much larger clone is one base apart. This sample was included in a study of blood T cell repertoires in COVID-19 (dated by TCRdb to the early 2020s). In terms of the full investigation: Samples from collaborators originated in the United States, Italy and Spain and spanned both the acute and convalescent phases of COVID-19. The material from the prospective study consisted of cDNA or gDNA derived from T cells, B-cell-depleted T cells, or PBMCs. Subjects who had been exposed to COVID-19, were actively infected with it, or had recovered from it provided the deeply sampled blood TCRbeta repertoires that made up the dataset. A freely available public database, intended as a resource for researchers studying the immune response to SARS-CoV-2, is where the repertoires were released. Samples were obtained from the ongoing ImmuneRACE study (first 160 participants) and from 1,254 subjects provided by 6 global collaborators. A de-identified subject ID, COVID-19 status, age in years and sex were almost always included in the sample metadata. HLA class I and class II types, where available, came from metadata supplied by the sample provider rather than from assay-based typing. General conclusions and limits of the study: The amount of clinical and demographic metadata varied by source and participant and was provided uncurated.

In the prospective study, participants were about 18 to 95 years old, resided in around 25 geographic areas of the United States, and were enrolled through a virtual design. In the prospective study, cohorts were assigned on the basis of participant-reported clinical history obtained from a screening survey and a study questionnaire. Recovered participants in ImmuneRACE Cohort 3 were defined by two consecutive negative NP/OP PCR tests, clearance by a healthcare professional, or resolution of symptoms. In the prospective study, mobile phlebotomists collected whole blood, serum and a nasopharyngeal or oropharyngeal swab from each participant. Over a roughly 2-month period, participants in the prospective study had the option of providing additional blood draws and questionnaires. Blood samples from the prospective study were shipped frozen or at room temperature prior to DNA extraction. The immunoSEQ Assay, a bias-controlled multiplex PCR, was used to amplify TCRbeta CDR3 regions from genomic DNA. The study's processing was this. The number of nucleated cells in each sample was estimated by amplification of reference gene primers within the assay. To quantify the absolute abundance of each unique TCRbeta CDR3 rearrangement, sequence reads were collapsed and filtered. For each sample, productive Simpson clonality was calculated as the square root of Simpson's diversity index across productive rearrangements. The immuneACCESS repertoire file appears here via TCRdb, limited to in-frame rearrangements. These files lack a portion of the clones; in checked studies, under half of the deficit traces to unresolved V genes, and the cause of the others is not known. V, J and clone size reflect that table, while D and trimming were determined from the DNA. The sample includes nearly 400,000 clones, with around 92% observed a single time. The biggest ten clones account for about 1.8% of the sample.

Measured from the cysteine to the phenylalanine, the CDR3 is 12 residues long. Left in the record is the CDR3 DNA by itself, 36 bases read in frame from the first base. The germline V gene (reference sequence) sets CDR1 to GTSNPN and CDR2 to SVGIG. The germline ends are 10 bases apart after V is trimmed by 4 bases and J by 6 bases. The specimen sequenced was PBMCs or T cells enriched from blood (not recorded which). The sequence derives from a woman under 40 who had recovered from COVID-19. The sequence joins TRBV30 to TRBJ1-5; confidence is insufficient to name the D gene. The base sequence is TGTGCCTGGAATGCGGGCGGTCAGCCCCAGCATTTT. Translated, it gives CAWNAGGQPQHF.